This entry describes one T cell receptor (beta chain). What it binds is unknown. V lost 6 bases to trimming and J lost 3 bases, with 15 bases between them. Per germline, CDR1 SQVTM and CDR2 ANQGSEA. The length of the CDR3 is 14 residues. Each CDR3 protein gets one entry after TCRdb re-called the 5' RACE reads with MiXCR. Of about 350,000 distinct CDR3 sequences listed, 12% to 15% are singletons. The entry originates in a study of T-cell memory formation after mild COVID-19. Notes on the study in general: There were some responding clones in pre-infection memory, which suggested that cross-reactive memory had joined. Shrinking CD4+ clones resided mostly in CM and EM, and CD8+ ones in EMRA.

V is TRBV29-1 and J is TRBJ2-1; tentatively, D is TRBD2 (6 bases). Sequenced input: PBMCs or a T cell subset sorted from them (not recorded which). The source of this sequence is a man younger than 35 who had mild COVID-19 (a few samples of this study predate the infection). Cell type and time point are not known. The CDR3 region has the DNA TGCAGCGTCGAGGGAGGCAGCCTCTACAATGAGCAGTTCTTC. It yields the protein CSVEGGSLYNEQFF.